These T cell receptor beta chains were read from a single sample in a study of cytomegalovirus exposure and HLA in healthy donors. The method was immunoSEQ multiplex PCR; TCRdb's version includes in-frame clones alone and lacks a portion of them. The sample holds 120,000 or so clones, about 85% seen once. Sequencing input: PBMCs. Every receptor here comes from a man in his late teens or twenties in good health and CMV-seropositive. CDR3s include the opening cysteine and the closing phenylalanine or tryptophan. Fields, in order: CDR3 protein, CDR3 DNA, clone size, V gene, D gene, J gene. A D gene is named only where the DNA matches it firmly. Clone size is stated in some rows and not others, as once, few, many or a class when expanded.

CDR3 protein: CASSHKGGAIRTKETQYF
CDR3 DNA: TGTGCCAGCAGCCATAAAGGGGGCGCAATAAGAACAAAAGAGACCCAGTACTTC
clone size: .
V gene: TRBV5-4
D gene: TRBD1
J gene: TRBJ2-5

CDR3 protein: CASTGTSPNSPLHF
CDR3 DNA: TGTGCCAGCACCGGGACTTCGCCTAATTCACCCCTCCACTTT
clone size: .
V gene: TRBV5-4
D gene: .
J gene: TRBJ1-6

CDR3 protein: CASSPDRVSAEAFF
CDR3 DNA: TGTGCCAGCTCACCCGACAGGGTATCGGCTGAAGCTTTCTTT
clone size: .
V gene: TRBV18
D gene: TRBD1
J gene: TRBJ1-1

CDR3 protein: CASSRFQQGGTDTQYF
CDR3 DNA: TGTGCCAGCAGTCGGTTCCAACAGGGCGGGACAGATACGCAGTATTTT
clone size: .
V gene: TRBV7-9
D gene: .
J gene: TRBJ2-3

CDR3 protein: CASSQDGRFQETQYF
CDR3 DNA: TGCGCCAGCAGCCAAGATGGTCGGTTCCAAGAGACCCAGTACTTC
clone size: .
V gene: TRBV4-3
D gene: .
J gene: TRBJ2-5

CDR3 protein: CAISESYDSTEAFF
CDR3 DNA: TGTGCCATCAGTGAGTCTTACGACAGCACTGAAGCTTTCTTT
clone size: .
V gene: TRBV10-3
D gene: .
J gene: TRBJ1-1

CDR3 protein: CASSDAGNNQPQHF
CDR3 DNA: TGTGCCAGCAGTGATGCAGGGAACAATCAGCCCCAGCATTTT
clone size: few
V gene: TRBV2
D gene: .
J gene: TRBJ1-5

CDR3 protein: CASSPDRSSQVADTQYF
CDR3 DNA: TGTGCCAGCAGCCCGGACAGGTCTAGTCAAGTAGCAGATACGCAGTATTTT
clone size: .
V gene: TRBV7-2
D gene: TRBD1
J gene: TRBJ2-3

CDR3 protein: CASSHTRGTYGYTF
CDR3 DNA: TGTGCCAGCAGCCACACGCGGGGAACGTATGGCTACACCTTC
clone size: .
V gene: TRBV6-7
D gene: .
J gene: TRBJ1-2

CDR3 protein: CASSTRQGKTVNTEAFF
CDR3 DNA: TGTGCCAGTAGTACCCGACAGGGGAAAACTGTGAACACTGAAGCTTTCTTT
clone size: .
V gene: TRBV19
D gene: TRBD1
J gene: TRBJ1-1

CDR3 protein: CAWRADRGAYEQYF
CDR3 DNA: TGTGCCTGGAGAGCCGACAGGGGCGCCTACGAGCAGTACTTC
clone size: .
V gene: TRBV30
D gene: TRBD1
J gene: TRBJ2-7

CDR3 protein: CASRMGDTSYEQYF
CDR3 DNA: TGTGCCAGCAGGATGGGAGACACCTCCTACGAGCAGTACTTC
clone size: .
V gene: TRBV6-6
D gene: .
J gene: TRBJ2-7

CDR3 protein: CASSYEEQGSDTQYF
CDR3 DNA: TGTGCCAGCAGTTACGAGGAACAGGGATCAGATACGCAGTATTTT
clone size: many
V gene: TRBV6-6
D gene: .
J gene: TRBJ2-3

CDR3 protein: CASSFRGPGANVLTF
CDR3 DNA: TGTGCCAGCAGTTTCAGGGGACCTGGGGCCAACGTCCTGACTTTC
clone size: .
V gene: TRBV27
D gene: .
J gene: TRBJ2-6

CDR3 protein: CASSSRQGSYNEQFF
CDR3 DNA: TGTGCCAGCAGCTCGCGACAGGGTTCCTACAATGAGCAGTTCTTC
clone size: .
V gene: TRBV7-2
D gene: TRBD1
J gene: TRBJ2-1

CDR3 protein: CAWSSLKTSGKGEQYF
CDR3 DNA: TGTGCCTGGAGTTCACTTAAGACTAGCGGTAAGGGCGAGCAGTACTTC
clone size: .
V gene: TRBV30
D gene: TRBD2
J gene: TRBJ2-7

CDR3 protein: CASSVRTPGSGELFF
CDR3 DNA: TGTGCCAGCAGCGTCAGGACTCCGGGGTCTGGGGAGCTGTTTTTT
clone size: .
V gene: TRBV7-2
D gene: .
J gene: TRBJ2-2

CDR3 protein: CASSGGQLTHSPLHF
CDR3 DNA: TGTGCCAGCAGTGGGGGACAGCTAACCCATTCACCCCTCCACTTT
clone size: .
V gene: TRBV25-1
D gene: TRBD1
J gene: TRBJ1-6

CDR3 protein: CASSEARFQPQHF
CDR3 DNA: TGTGCCAGCAGTGAAGCCCGTTTCCAGCCCCAGCATTTT
clone size: .
V gene: TRBV2
D gene: .
J gene: TRBJ1-5

CDR3 protein: CASSSWGQGLKRGYTF
CDR3 DNA: TGTGCCAGTAGCTCCTGGGGACAGGGATTGAAGCGTGGCTACACCTTC
clone size: .
V gene: TRBV19
D gene: TRBD1
J gene: TRBJ1-2

CDR3 protein: CASSPSPTSYQETQYF
CDR3 DNA: TGTGCCAGCAGCCCATCACCGACTAGTTACCAAGAGACCCAGTACTTC
clone size: .
V gene: TRBV5-6
D gene: .
J gene: TRBJ2-5

CDR3 protein: CATSSPNSPLHF
CDR3 DNA: TGTGCCACCAGTAGCCCTAATTCACCCCTCCACTTT
clone size: .
V gene: TRBV15
D gene: .
J gene: TRBJ1-6

CDR3 protein: CASNKDRDHEQYF
CDR3 DNA: TGTGCCAGCAACAAGGACAGGGACCACGAGCAGTACTTC
clone size: .
V gene: TRBV9
D gene: TRBD1
J gene: TRBJ2-7

CDR3 protein: CASSIYRDRQPQHF
CDR3 DNA: TGTGCCAGTAGTATATACAGGGATCGTCAGCCCCAGCATTTT
clone size: few
V gene: TRBV19
D gene: .
J gene: TRBJ1-5

CDR3 protein: CASQRQGETQYF
CDR3 DNA: TGTGCCAGCCAAAGACAGGGAGAGACCCAGTACTTC
clone size: once
V gene: TRBV6-6
D gene: TRBD1
J gene: TRBJ2-5

CDR3 protein: CSVAGLAGGPGEQFF
CDR3 DNA: TGCAGCGTCGCGGGACTAGCGGGGGGGCCGGGTGAGCAGTTCTTC
clone size: .
V gene: TRBV29-1
D gene: TRBD2
J gene: TRBJ2-1

CDR3 protein: CATRSGTGISYNSPLHF
CDR3 DNA: TGTGCCACCAGATCCGGGACAGGGATCTCCTATAATTCACCCCTCCACTTT
clone size: .
V gene: TRBV15
D gene: TRBD1
J gene: TRBJ1-6

CDR3 protein: CASSLTGGSPLHF
CDR3 DNA: TGCGCCAGCAGCCTGACAGGGGGTTCACCCCTCCACTTT
clone size: .
V gene: TRBV5-1
D gene: TRBD1
J gene: TRBJ1-6

CDR3 protein: CASSYNLGANGYTF
CDR3 DNA: TGTGCCAGCAGCTACAACCTGGGGGCTAATGGCTACACCTTC
clone size: .
V gene: TRBV7-9
D gene: .
J gene: TRBJ1-2

CDR3 protein: CASSGRTEDYGYTF
CDR3 DNA: TGTGCCAGTAGTGGGCGGACAGAGGACTATGGCTACACCTTC
clone size: .
V gene: TRBV19
D gene: .
J gene: TRBJ1-2

CDR3 protein: CASGLALAGVISSYEQYF
CDR3 DNA: TGTGCTAGTGGTTTGGCGCTAGCGGGCGTTATCAGCTCCTACGAGCAGTACTTC
clone size: .
V gene: TRBV12-5
D gene: TRBD2
J gene: TRBJ2-7